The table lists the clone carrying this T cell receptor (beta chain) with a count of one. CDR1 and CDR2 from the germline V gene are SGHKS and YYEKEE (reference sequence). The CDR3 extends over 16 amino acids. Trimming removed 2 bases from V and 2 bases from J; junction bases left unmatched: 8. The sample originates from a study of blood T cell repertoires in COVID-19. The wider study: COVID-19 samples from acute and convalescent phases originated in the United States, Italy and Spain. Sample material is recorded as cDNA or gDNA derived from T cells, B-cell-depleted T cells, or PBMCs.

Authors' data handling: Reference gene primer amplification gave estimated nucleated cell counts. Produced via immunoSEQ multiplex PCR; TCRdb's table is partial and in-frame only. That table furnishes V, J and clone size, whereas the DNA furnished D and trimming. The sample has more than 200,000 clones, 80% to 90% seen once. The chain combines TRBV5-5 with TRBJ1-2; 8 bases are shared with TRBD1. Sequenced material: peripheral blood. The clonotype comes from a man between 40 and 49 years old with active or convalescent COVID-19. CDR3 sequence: CASSFGQGAKNYGYTF. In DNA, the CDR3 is TGTGCCAGCAGCTTTGGCCAGGGGGCGAAAAACTATGGCTACACCTTC.